Following are 32 T cell receptor beta chains from one sample sequenced in a study of T-cell reconstitution after alpha-beta-depleted transplantation in children. Library preparation (for TCRbeta) was performed with unique molecular identifiers. TCRdb fed the PCR reads into MiXCR, producing one record per CDR3 protein. The sample lists 700,000 to 950,000 distinct CDR3 sequences; roughly 15% were seen once. This specimen consisted of PBMCs, mostly from graft donor cells, obtained 360 days after TCRalphabeta/CD19-depleted stem cell transplant. The receptor set was obtained from a male patient younger than 18 who had a stem cell transplant for acute lymphoblastic leukemia, so the T cells may come from the graft donor.

V is TRBV19 and J is TRBJ1-5; 7 bases line up with TRBD1. CDR3 length: 16 amino acids. From germline, CDR1 is LNHDA and CDR2 SQIVND (reference sequence). Unmatched junction bases numbered 16, after V lost 10 bases and J lost 4 bases. The CDR3 loop is CAKEKDRRALNQPQHF. CDR3 nucleotide sequence: TGTGCCAAAGAGAAGGACAGGAGGGCTTTAAATCAGCCCCAGCATTTT. The full variable domain, completed using reference TRBV19 and TRBJ1-5, is DGGITQSPKYLFRKEGQNVTLSCEQNLNHDAMYWYRQDPGQGLRLIYYSQIVNDFQKGDIAEGYSVSREKKESFPLTVTSAQKNPTAFYLCAKEKDRRALNQPQHFGDGTRLSIL.

There are a few counts of this clonotype. Written as DNA, the CDR3 is TGCAGCGTTGAAGGGTTAGCCTTGAACTATGGCTACACCTTC. Its protein product is CSVEGLALNYGYTF. The V and J genes are TRBV29-1 and TRBJ1-2; D unclear. This CDR3 spans 14 amino acids. V lost 1 base to trimming and J lost 2 bases, with 11 bases between them. CDR1 SQVTM and CDR2 ANQGSEA come from the germline V gene. Combining the CDR3 with reference TRBV29-1 and TRBJ1-2 gives the whole variable domain SAVISQKPSRDICQRGTSLTIQCQVDSQVTMMFWYRQQPGQSLTLIATANQGSEATYESGFVIDKFPISRPNLTFSTLTVSNMSPEDSSIYLCSVEGLALNYGYTFGSGTRLTVV.

There are a few counts of this clonotype. The chain employs TRBV2 and TRBJ2-3; maybe TRBD2 (5 bases). The CDR3 has 13 residues. Per germline, CDR1 SNHLY and CDR2 FYNNEI. V shed 4 bases and J shed 2 bases, with 7 bases lying between them. The CDR3 protein is CASSGRHTDTQYF. In nucleotides, the CDR3 is TGTGCCAGCAGTGGGAGGCACACAGATACGCAGTATTTT.

The sample holds many counts of this clonotype. The V and J genes are TRBV3-1 and TRBJ2-1, with D maybe TRBD2 (5 bases). V was cut by 3 bases and J by 4 bases, with 16 bases left in between. This CDR3 spans 16 amino acids. CDR1 and CDR2 from the germline V gene are LGHDT and YNNKEL (reference sequence). The DNA of the CDR3 is TGTGCCAGCAGCCAGCAAGGCGAGCGGTATTACAATGAGCAGTTCTTC. Amino acid sequence: CASSQQGERYYNEQFF.

This clonotype was detected only a few times. The chain employs TRBV4-1 and TRBJ2-4; TRBD2 agrees at 8 bases. The CDR3 contains 18 residues. V lost 2 bases, J lost 0 bases, and 9 bases stayed unmatched. The germline gives CDR1 MGHRA, CDR2 YSYEKL. The CDR3, as DNA: TGCGCCAGCAGCCAATATGTTCTAGCGGGCCTAGCCAAAAACATTCAGTACTTC. Protein sequence: CASSQYVLAGLAKNIQYF.

The J gene is TRBJ1-6, the V gene TRBV5-1; D is undetermined. This CDR3 region has 13 residues. V lost 0 bases, J lost 9 bases, and 7 bases lay in between. Germline V CDR1 and CDR2: SGHRS, YFSETQ. The CDR3 is CASSLESFSPLHF. CDR3 sequence (DNA): TGCGCCAGCAGCTTGGAGTCGTTTTCACCCCTCCACTTT.

This rearrangement joins TRBV29-1 to TRBJ2-1, with TRBD2 matching over 8 bases. The CDR3 loop spans 13 amino acids. The junction had 8 bases not matched to a gene; V was cut back by 0 bases and J by 13 bases. Per germline, CDR1 SQVTM and CDR2 ANQGSEA. CDR3 protein: CSVEELAGRVQFF. In DNA, the CDR3 is TGCAGCGTTGAAGAACTCGCCGGGAGGGTTCAGTTCTTC.

J is TRBJ2-1 and V is TRBV10-3, with 10 bases identical to TRBD2. CDR3 length equals 15 residues. Germline trimming cut 4 bases from V and 3 bases from J; bases unmatched to any gene: 3. In germline, CDR1 is ENHRY, CDR2 SYGVKD. CDR3 region: CAISATSGFYNEQFF. The CDR3 DNA reads as TGTGCCATCAGTGCGACTAGCGGGTTCTACAATGAGCAGTTCTTC.

The chain uses TRBV5-1 and TRBJ2-3, with 12 bases lining up with TRBD2. Germline lookup yields CDR1 SGHRS and CDR2 YFSETQ. Unmatched junction bases numbered 9, after V lost 4 bases and J lost 0 bases. The CDR3 loop spans 18 amino acids. The CDR3 DNA reads as TGCGCCAGCAGCGGTGGGACTAGCGGGCTGACTAGCACAGATACGCAGTATTTT. Its protein is CASSGGTSGLTSTDTQYF.

The V gene is TRBV29-1, the J gene TRBJ2-2; D uncertain. Trimming removed 3 bases at V and 0 bases at J, with 8 bases between. The CDR3 extends over 14 amino acids. The germline V gene encodes CDR1 SQVTM and CDR2 ANQGSEA. CDR3 region: CSVDKATNTGELFF. In DNA, the CDR3 is TGCAGCGTTGATAAGGCAACGAACACCGGGGAGCTGTTTTTT.

V gene TRBV5-1 combines with J gene TRBJ1-2; 7 bases fit TRBD1. The CDR3 totals 15 residues. Losses at the gene ends were 0 bases for V and 1 base for J; bases not matched to a gene: 3. Germline CDR1 and CDR2: SGHRS and YFSETQ. For the CDR3, the DNA is TGCGCCAGCAGCTTGGCCGGACAGGTTAACTATGGCTACACCTTC. The encoded protein is CASSLAGQVNYGYTF.

This clonotype was picked up a small number of times. The chain couples TRBV6-5 to TRBJ2-7; D remains unclear. With 0 bases removed from V and 3 bases from J, the gap between germline ends came to 9 bases. The CDR3 is 14 residues long. Per germline, CDR1 MNHEY and CDR2 SVGAGI. The chain's CDR3 is CASSYSQSGYEQYF. For the CDR3, the DNA is TGTGCCAGCAGTTACTCCCAGTCGGGCTACGAGCAGTACTTC.

This clonotype was found a few times. The chain links TRBV27 to TRBJ1-1; 9 nucleotides agree with TRBD1. V gave up 3 bases and J gave up 2 bases; unmatched junction bases: 7. This CDR3 spans 16 amino acids. Germline lookup yields CDR1 MNHEY and CDR2 SMNVEV (reference sequence). The CDR3 protein is CASSLNPGQGNTEAFF. The DNA for the CDR3 is TGTGCCAGCAGTTTGAATCCGGGACAGGGAAACACTGAAGCTTTCTTT.

This clonotype has more than one count but fewer than ten. The rearrangement links TRBV4-1 to TRBJ2-3; 8 bases line up with TRBD2. The germline CDR1 and CDR2 sequences are MGHRA and YSYEKL. J gave up 2 bases and V 1 base, and 5 bases lay outside the gene matches. The CDR3 is 16 amino acids. Here the CDR3 DNA reads TGCGCCAGCAGCCAAGTCGGGAGGGCTCCCACAGATACGCAGTATTTT. The encoded protein is CASSQVGRAPTDTQYF.

This clonotype occurred a few times. The chain recombines TRBV29-1 with TRBJ1-1, with D perhaps matching TRBD1 (6 bases). In germline, CDR1 is SQVTM, CDR2 ANQGSEA. Trimming removed 3 bases from V and 2 bases from J, with 13 bases in between. CDR3 length: 14 residues. Written as DNA, the CDR3 is TGCAGCGTTGACCTAGGGGGGAGAAACACTGAAGCTTTCTTT. The encoded protein is CSVDLGGRNTEAFF.

The chain links TRBV24-1 to TRBJ2-5; D is uncertain. Trimming removed 9 bases at V and 0 bases at J, with 13 bases between. Germline-derived CDR1 and CDR2 are KGHDR and SFDVKD. The CDR3 runs to 14 residues. CDR3 amino acids: CATSGGGDQETQYF. In DNA, the CDR3 is TGTGCCACCTCAGGCGGCGGAGACCAAGAGACCCAGTACTTC.

This clonotype was picked up a small number of times. This chain connects TRBV5-1 to TRBJ2-1, with D hard to call. The CDR3 runs to 15 residues. CDR1 is SGHRS, CDR2 YFSETQ, per germline. The V and J ends lost 6 bases and 2 bases respectively, with 15 bases between them. CDR3 bases: TGCGCCAGCACCGAGGACGGGTCACCCTACAATGAGCAGTTCTTC. Protein product: CASTEDGSPYNEQFF.

V gene TRBV28 combines with J gene TRBJ2-3; 10 bases are a match to TRBD2. Germline V CDR1 and CDR2: MDHEN, SYDVKM. The CDR3 has 16 amino acids. V shed 4 bases, J shed 5 bases, and the junction held 9 bases outside the gene matches. The CDR3 bases are TGTGCCAGCAGTTCACCTTCTAGCGGGAGTGGAGATACGCAGTATTTT. Amino acid sequence: CASSSPSSGSGDTQYF.

This clonotype was seen more than once but under ten times. V and J are TRBV10-2 and TRBJ1-1, with 7 nucleotides matching TRBD1. Germline-derived CDR1 and CDR2 are WSHSY and SAAADI. The trim removed 7 bases at V and 3 bases at J, leaving 11 bases unmatched. The CDR3 has 15 residues. CDR3 amino acids: CASNRAGGMYTEAFF. The DNA of the CDR3 is TGCGCCAGCAATAGAGCAGGGGGAATGTACACTGAAGCTTTCTTT.

This clonotype was seen a handful of times. This rearrangement joins TRBV20-1 to TRBJ2-5; D call uncertain. This CDR3 is 15 amino acids long. The germline V gene encodes CDR1 DFQATT and CDR2 SNEGSKA (reference sequence). The ends were cut back, 0 bases at V and 2 bases at J, with 13 bases in the middle. Here the CDR3 reads CSARDPPGLQETQYF. The CDR3 region has the DNA TGCAGTGCTAGAGATCCCCCGGGCCTACAAGAGACCCAGTACTTC.

This clonotype came up many times. CDR3 DNA: TGCGCCAGCAGCCAAGTGGGACAGTTGAACACTGAAGCTTTCTTT. Its translation is CASSQVGQLNTEAFF. The genes are TRBV4-1 and TRBJ1-1; 7 bases are a match to TRBD1. Per germline, CDR1 MGHRA and CDR2 YSYEKL. The trim removed 1 base at V and 0 bases at J, leaving 2 bases unmatched. There are 15 residues in the CDR3.

This clonotype turned up a few times. The chain carries TRBV12-3 or TRBV12-4 and TRBJ2-1; possibly TRBD1 for D (6 bases). With 0 bases removed from V and 0 bases from J, the gap between germline ends came to 15 bases. The CDR3 has 18 residues. CDR3 protein: CASSLALGQGSSYNEQFF. DNA of the CDR3: TGTGCCAGCAGTTTAGCGCTGGGGCAGGGGAGCTCCTACAATGAGCAGTTCTTC.

This clonotype was recorded many times. J is TRBJ2-2 and V is TRBV9, with D unresolved. Germline CDR1 reads SGDLS; CDR2 reads YYNGEE. Trimming took 0 bases from V and 6 from J, leaving 3 bases between them. The CDR3 has 12 residues. The CDR3: CASSVVPGELFF. Here the CDR3 DNA reads TGTGCCAGCAGCGTAGTACCCGGGGAGCTGTTTTTT.

The chain employs TRBV18 and TRBJ1-5, with D tentatively TRBD1 (5 bases). Germline CDR1 reads KGHSH; CDR2 reads LQKENI. This CDR3 contains 16 residues. With 0 bases removed from V and 6 bases from J, the gap between germline ends came to 15 bases. As DNA, the CDR3 is TGTGCCAGCTCACCACCGGCCGGGGGGGGAGGTCAGCCCCAGCATTTT. Protein product: CASSPPAGGGGQPQHF.

This clonotype has a handful of counts. V is TRBV12-3 or TRBV12-4 and J is TRBJ1-5; D unclear. The CDR3 sequence is 12 residues long. Between the trimmed V and J ends, which lost 8 bases and 6 bases, there was a span of 11 bases. CDR3: CASCPPGQPQHF. The CDR3 nucleotides read TGTGCCAGCTGCCCCCCTGGTCAGCCCCAGCATTTT.

The chain uses TRBV30 and TRBJ2-1; 9 bases map to TRBD2. Germline CDR1 and CDR2: GTSNPN and SVGIG (reference sequence). CDR3 length equals 15 residues. Trimming at V came to 3 bases and at J to 7 bases, leaving 10 bases not matched to a gene. The chain's CDR3 is CAWRQIAGVGNEQFF. As DNA, the CDR3 is TGTGCCTGGAGACAGATAGCGGGAGTCGGGAATGAGCAGTTCTTC.

The rearrangement links TRBV14 to TRBJ2-2; D remains ambiguous. This CDR3 spans 14 amino acids. From germline, CDR1 is SGHDN and CDR2 FVKESK. The ends were cut back, 4 bases at V and 5 bases at J, with 11 bases in the middle. CDR3: CASSPGYLTGELFF. In DNA form, the CDR3 reads TGTGCCAGCAGCCCTGGTTATCTGACCGGGGAGCTGTTTTTT.

This clonotype was seen a few times. The DNA of the CDR3 is TGTGCCAGCAGTTTAGCGCAGGCGCCGGACATTCAGTACTTC. It specifies CASSLAQAPDIQYF. This chain connects TRBV12-3 or TRBV12-4 to TRBJ2-4; D not certain. The CDR3 covers 14 residues. With 0 bases removed from V and 8 bases from J, the gap between germline ends came to 11 bases.

This clonotype was seen more than once but under ten times. Written as DNA, the CDR3 is TGTGCCAGCAGCCCAACAGGACTAGCGGGAGGAAGGGAGACCCAGTACTTC. This codes for CASSPTGLAGGRETQYF. J is TRBJ2-5 and V is TRBV7-7; TRBD2 matches at 14 bases. The CDR3 runs to 17 residues. Germline V gives CDR1 SSHAT, CDR2 FNYEAQ (reference sequence). The trim removed 5 bases at V and 5 bases at J, leaving 10 bases unmatched. Variable domain in full (rest from reference TRBV7-7 and TRBJ2-5): GAGVSQSPRYKVTKRGQDVTLRCDPISSHATLYWYQQALGQGPEFLTYFNYEAQPDKSGLPSDRFSAERPEGSISTLTIQRTEQRDSAMYRCASSPTGLAGGRETQYFGPGTRLLVL.

This clonotype came up many times. The chain combines TRBV5-1 with TRBJ2-2, with TRBD1 as a possible D gene (5 bases). The CDR3 is made up of 16 amino acids. V lost 6 bases and J lost 2, with 17 bases in between. The germline V gene has CDR1 SGHRS and CDR2 YFSETQ. This chain's CDR3 is CASKVGGDSNTGELFF. In nucleotides, the CDR3 is TGCGCCAGCAAGGTGGGCGGCGACAGTAACACCGGGGAGCTGTTTTTT.

The rearrangement joins TRBV11-2 to TRBJ2-7; D is undetermined. This CDR3 contains 13 residues. CDR1 SGHAT and CDR2 FQNNGV come from the germline V gene. Trimming removed 5 bases at V and 3 bases at J, with 11 bases between. The DNA for the CDR3 is TGTGCCAGCAGCCCCGGACCAAACTACGAGCAGTACTTC. Translation gives CASSPGPNYEQYF.

The rearrangement links TRBV5-6 to TRBJ2-5; 13 bases agree with TRBD2. Germline values: CDR1 SGHDT, CDR2 YYEEEE. The V gene end was trimmed by 3 bases and the J gene end by 6 bases; junction bases not matched to a gene: 5. The CDR3 is made up of 15 amino acids. Here the CDR3 reads CASSWTSGSLKTQYF. The CDR3 nucleotides are TGTGCCAGCAGCTGGACTAGCGGGAGTCTGAAGACCCAGTACTTC.